The sequence of this T cell receptor beta chain was determined in a study of regulatory dendritic cells for organ transplantation. About the research overall: Day 6 dendritic cell cultures were stimulated with LPS.

Comments on this clone: Its antigen is unidentified.

Study-level findings and limits: Mature dendritic cells appeared to drive more memory CD8+ clonal expansion than regulatory ones. Memory T cells were less diverse than naive, with memory CD8+ most oligoclonal.

Sorted T cells were CFSE-labeled and cultured 4 to 5 days with allogeneic regulatory or mature dendritic cells at 1:10. CD4+ or CD8+ T cells were sorted as naive CD45RA+ or memory CD45RO+. This CDR3 has 14 amino acids. V was clipped by 6 bases and J by 2 bases, with 10 bases between them. CDR1 and CDR2 from the germline V gene are LNHDA and SQIVND (reference sequence). Repertoires were generated with immunoSEQ multiplex PCR, while TCRdb's copy carries only in-frame clones and drops some. Here the sample spans about 10,000 clones, approximately 84% being singletons. V gene TRBV19 combines with J gene TRBJ1-4; no clear D gene. Source material: memory CD4+ T cells from blood cultured with dendritic cells. The sample's subset: CD45RO+ memory T cells. This receptor was taken from a human donor in good health. CDR3 sequence reads: CASRFGRTNEKLFF. CDR3 DNA sequence: TGTGCCAGTAGATTCGGACGGACTAATGAAAAACTGTTTTTT.